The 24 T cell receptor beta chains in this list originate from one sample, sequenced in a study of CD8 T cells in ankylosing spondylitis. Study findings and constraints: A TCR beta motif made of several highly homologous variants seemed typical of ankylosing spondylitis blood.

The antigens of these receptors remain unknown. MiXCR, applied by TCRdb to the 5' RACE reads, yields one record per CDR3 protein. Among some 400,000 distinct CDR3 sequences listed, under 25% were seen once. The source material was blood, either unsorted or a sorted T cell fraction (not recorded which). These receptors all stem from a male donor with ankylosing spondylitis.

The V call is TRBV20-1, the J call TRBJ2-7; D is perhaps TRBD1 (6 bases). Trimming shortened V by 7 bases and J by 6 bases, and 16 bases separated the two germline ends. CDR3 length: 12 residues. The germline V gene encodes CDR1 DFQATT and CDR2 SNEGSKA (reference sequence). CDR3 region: CSVGQGLREQYF. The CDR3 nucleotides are TGCAGTGTAGGGCAGGGGCTTCGCGAGCAGTACTTC.

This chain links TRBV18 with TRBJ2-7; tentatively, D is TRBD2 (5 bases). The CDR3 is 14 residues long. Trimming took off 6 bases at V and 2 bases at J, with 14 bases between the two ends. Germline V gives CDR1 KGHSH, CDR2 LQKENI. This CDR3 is CASSAERPAYEQYF. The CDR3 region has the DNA TGTGCCAGCTCTGCAGAGCGGCCCGCCTACGAGCAGTACTTC.

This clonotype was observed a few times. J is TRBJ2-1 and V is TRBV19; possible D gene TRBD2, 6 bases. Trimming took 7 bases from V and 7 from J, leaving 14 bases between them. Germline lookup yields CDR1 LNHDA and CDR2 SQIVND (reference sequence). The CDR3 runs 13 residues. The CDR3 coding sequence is TGTGCCAGTAACCGGGAGTTGGGAAATGAGCAGTTCTTC. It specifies CASNRELGNEQFF.

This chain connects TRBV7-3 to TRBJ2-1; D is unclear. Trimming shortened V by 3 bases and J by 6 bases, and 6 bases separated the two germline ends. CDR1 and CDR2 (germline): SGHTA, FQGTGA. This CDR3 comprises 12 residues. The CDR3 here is CASSFTPNEQFF. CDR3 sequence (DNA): TGTGCCAGCAGCTTCACACCCAATGAGCAGTTCTTC.

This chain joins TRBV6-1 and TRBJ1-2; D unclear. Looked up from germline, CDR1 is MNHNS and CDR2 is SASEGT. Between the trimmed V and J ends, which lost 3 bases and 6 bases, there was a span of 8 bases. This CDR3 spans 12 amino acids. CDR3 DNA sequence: TGTGCCAGCAGTGAGCGGCTTGATGGCTACACCTTC. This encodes CASSERLDGYTF.

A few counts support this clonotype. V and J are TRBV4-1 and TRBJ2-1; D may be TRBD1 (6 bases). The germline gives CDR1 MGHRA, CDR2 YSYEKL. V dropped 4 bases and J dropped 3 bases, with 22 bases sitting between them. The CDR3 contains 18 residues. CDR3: CASSPGQGPGANYNEQFF. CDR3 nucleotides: TGCGCCAGCAGCCCAGGCCAGGGACCAGGGGCCAACTACAATGAGCAGTTCTTC.

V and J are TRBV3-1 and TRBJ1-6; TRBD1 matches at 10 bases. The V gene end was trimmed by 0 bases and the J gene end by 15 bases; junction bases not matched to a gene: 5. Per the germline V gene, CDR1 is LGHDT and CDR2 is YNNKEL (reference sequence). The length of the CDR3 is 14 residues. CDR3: CASSQEDRGHLLHF. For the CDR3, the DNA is TGTGCCAGCAGCCAAGAAGACAGGGGGCATCTCCTCCACTTT.

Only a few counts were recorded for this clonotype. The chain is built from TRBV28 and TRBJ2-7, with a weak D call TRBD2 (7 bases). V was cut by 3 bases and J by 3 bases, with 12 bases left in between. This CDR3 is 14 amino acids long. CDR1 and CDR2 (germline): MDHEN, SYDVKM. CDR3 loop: CASSFYGGLYEQYF. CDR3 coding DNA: TGTGCCAGCAGTTTTTACGGGGGGCTCTACGAGCAGTACTTC.

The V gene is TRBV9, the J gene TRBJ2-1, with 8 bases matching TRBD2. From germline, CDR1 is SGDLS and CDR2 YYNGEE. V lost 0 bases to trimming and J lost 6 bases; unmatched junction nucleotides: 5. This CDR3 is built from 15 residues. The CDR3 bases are TGTGCCAGCAGCGTAGCGGGACTAGAGGGCAATGAGCAGTTCTTC. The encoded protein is CASSVAGLEGNEQFF.

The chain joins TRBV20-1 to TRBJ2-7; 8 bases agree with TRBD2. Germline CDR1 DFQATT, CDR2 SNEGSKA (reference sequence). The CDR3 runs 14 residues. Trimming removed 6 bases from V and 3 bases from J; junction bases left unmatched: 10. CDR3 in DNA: TGCAGTGCGCTCGGGACTAGGGGGATCTACGAGCAGTACTTC. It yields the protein CSALGTRGIYEQYF.

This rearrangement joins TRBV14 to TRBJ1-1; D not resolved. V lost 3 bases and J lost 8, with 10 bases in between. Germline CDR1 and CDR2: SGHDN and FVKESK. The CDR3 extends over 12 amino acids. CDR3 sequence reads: CASSHLRGEAFF. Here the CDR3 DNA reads TGTGCCAGCAGCCACTTGCGGGGAGAAGCTTTCTTT.

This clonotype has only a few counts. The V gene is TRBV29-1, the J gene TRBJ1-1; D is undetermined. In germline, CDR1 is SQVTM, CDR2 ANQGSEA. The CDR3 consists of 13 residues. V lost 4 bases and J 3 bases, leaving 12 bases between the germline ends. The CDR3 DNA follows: TGCAGCGTTGGCCGGGTTCGGCACACTGAAGCTTTCTTT. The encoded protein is CSVGRVRHTEAFF.

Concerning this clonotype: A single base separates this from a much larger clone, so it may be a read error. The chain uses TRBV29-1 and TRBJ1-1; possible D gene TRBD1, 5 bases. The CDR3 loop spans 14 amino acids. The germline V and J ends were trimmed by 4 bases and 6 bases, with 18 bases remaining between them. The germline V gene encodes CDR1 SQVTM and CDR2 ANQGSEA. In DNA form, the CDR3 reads TGCAGCGTTGTTCCGGGACCAACGGGGGCTGAAGCTTTCTTT. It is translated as CSVVPGPTGAEAFF.

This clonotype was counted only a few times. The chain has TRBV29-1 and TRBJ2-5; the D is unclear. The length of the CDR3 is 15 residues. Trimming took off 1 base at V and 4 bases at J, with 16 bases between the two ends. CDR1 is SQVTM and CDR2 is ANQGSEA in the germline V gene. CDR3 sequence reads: CSVEGPSGSLETQYF. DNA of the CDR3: TGCAGCGTTGAAGGGCCCTCGGGCAGTTTAGAGACCCAGTACTTC.

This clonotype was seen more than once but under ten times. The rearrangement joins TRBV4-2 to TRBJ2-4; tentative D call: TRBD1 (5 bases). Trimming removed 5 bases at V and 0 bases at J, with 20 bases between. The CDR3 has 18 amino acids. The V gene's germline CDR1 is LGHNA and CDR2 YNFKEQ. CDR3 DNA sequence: TGTGCCAGCAGCACGGAATTTTCAGGGAATCTAGCCAAAAACATTCAGTACTTC. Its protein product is CASSTEFSGNLAKNIQYF.

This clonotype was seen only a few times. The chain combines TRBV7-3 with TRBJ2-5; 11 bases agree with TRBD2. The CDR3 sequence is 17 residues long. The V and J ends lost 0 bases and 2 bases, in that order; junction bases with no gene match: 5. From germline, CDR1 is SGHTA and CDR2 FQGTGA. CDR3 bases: TGTGCCAGCAGCTTAACGGGGGGGACTAGCGGACAAGAGACCCAGTACTTC. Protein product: CASSLTGGTSGQETQYF.

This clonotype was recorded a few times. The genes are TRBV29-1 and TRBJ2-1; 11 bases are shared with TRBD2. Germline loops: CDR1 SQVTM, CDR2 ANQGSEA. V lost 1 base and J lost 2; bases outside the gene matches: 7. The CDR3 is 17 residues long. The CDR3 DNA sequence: TGCAGCGTTGAAGGAGGCGGGACTAGCGGACCCTACAATGAGCAGTTCTTC. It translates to CSVEGGGTSGPYNEQFF.

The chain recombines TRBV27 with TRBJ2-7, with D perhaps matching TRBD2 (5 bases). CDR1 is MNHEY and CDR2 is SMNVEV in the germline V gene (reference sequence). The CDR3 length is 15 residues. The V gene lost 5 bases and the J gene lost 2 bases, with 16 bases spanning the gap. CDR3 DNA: TGTGCCAGCAGTAACCCCTCGGAGGCAACCTACGAGCAGTACTTC. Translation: CASSNPSEATYEQYF.

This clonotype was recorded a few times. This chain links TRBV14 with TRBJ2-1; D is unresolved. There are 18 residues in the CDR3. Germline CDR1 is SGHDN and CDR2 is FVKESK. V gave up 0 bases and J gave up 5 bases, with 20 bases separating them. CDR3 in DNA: TGTGCCAGCAGCCAAGAGGATTTATCGACCAATACCCACAATGAGCAGTTCTTC. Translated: CASSQEDLSTNTHNEQFF.

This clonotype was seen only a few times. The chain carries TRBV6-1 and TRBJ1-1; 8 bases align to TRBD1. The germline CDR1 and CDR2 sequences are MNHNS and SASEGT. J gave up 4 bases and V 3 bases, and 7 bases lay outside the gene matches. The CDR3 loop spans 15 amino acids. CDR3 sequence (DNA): TGTGCCAGCAGTGACGGGACAGGACCGGGCACTGAAGCTTTCTTT. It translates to CASSDGTGPGTEAFF.

The CDR3 nucleotides are TGTGCCAGCACGGCACGCACTTGGCAGTACTTC. Translating gives CASTARTWQYF. This chain links TRBV2 with TRBJ2-7, with D uncertain. Germline V CDR1 and CDR2: SNHLY, FYNNEI. This CDR3 has 11 residues. The V end lost 7 bases, the J end lost 9 bases, and 13 bases lay between the germline ends. Supplemented by reference TRBV2 and TRBJ2-7, the full variable domain reads EPEVTQTPSHQVTQMGQEVILRCVPISNHLYFYWYRQILGQKVEFLVSFYNNEISEKSEIFDDQFSVERPDGSNFTLKIRSTKLEDSAMYFCASTARTWQYFGPGTRLTVT.

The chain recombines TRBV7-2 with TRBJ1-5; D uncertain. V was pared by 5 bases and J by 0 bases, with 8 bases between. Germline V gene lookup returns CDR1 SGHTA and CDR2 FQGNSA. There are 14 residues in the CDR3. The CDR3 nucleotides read TGTGCCAGCAGCCTATTACTTAGCAATCAGCCCCAGCATTTT. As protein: CASSLLLSNQPQHF. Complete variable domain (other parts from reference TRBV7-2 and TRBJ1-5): GAGVSQSPSNKVTEKGKDVELRCDPISGHTALYWYRQSLGQGLEFLIYFQGNSAPDKSGLPSDRFSAERTGGSVSTLTIQRTQQEDSAVYLCASSLLLSNQPQHFGDGTRLSIL.

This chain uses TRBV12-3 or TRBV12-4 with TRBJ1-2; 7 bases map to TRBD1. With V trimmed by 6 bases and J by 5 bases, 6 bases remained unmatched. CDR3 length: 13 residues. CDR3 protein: CASSQRQGYGYTF. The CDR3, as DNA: TGTGCCAGCAGCCAGAGACAGGGTTATGGCTACACCTTC.

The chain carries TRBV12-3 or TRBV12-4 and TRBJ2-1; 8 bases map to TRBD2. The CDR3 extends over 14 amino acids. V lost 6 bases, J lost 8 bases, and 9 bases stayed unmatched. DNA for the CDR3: TGTGCCAGCAGCCGGAGCGGGAGATCGTATGAGCAGTTCTTC. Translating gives CASSRSGRSYEQFF.